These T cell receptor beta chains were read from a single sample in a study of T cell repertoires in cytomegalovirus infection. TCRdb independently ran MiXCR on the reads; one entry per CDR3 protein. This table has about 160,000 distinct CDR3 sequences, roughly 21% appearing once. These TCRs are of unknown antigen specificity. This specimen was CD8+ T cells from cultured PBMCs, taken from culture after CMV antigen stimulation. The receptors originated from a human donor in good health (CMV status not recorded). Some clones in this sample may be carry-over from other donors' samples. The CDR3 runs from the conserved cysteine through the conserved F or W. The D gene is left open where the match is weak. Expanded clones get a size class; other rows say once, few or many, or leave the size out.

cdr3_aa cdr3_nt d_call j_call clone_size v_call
CASPNREGSGNTIYF TGTGCCAGCCCCAATCGGGAGGGCTCTGGAAACACCATATATTTT - TRBJ1-3 few TRBV25-1
CASSYPQGDLTDTQYF TGTGCCAGCAGTTACCCCCAAGGGGATCTCACAGATACGCAGTATTTT - TRBJ2-3 - TRBV6-2/TRBV6-3
CSATGTTNTEAFF TGCAGTGCTACCGGGACGACGAACACTGAAGCTTTCTTT - TRBJ1-1 - TRBV20-1
CASSQDPGTAGTDTQYF TGCGCCAGCAGCCAAGACCCCGGGACGGCCGGCACAGATACGCAGTATTTT - TRBJ2-3 - TRBV4-1
CATSDLSRYQETQYF TGTGCCACCAGTGATTTAAGCAGGTACCAAGAGACCCAGTACTTC - TRBJ2-5 - TRBV24-1
CASRPTGGSYNEQFF TGTGCCAGCAGACCTACAGGGGGCTCCTACAATGAGCAGTTCTTC TRBD1 TRBJ2-1 - TRBV6-1
CASSLVQVEGNSPLHF TGTGCCAGCAGCTTAGTACAGGTGGAGGGTAATTCACCCCTCCACTTT - TRBJ1-6 few TRBV7-8
CASMAVEQGYNQPQHF TGTGCCAGCATGGCGGTAGAACAGGGCTACAATCAGCCCCAGCATTTT - TRBJ1-5 - TRBV6-2/TRBV6-3
CASSLGGTDYNSPLHF TGTGCCAGCAGCTTAGGTGGGACAGATTATAATTCACCCCTCCACTTT TRBD1 TRBJ1-6 few TRBV7-2
CASSSTEEPNQPQHF TGTGCCAGCAGCTCGACAGAAGAGCCTAATCAGCCCCAGCATTTT - TRBJ1-5 few TRBV6-6
CASSFTGTGGGETQYF TGTGCCAGCAGTTTCACCGGGACAGGGGGCGGAGAGACCCAGTACTTC TRBD1 TRBJ2-5 - TRBV6-6
CASSRLGGEGYQPQHF TGTGCCAGCTCACGACTGGGGGGAGAAGGCTATCAGCCCCAGCATTTT - TRBJ1-5 few TRBV18
CASSPRQGESPLHF TGTGCCAGCTCACCCCGACAGGGAGAATCACCCCTCCACTTT TRBD1 TRBJ1-6 - TRBV18
CASSELGDQYF TGCGCCAGCAGTGAGTTGGGGGATCAGTACTTC - TRBJ2-7 - TRBV10-2
CASSLAQGNTEAFF TGTGCCAGCAGTTTAGCCCAGGGGAACACTGAAGCTTTCTTT - TRBJ1-1 few TRBV12-3/TRBV12-4
CASRQQNYGYTF TGTGCCAGTAGGCAGCAAAACTATGGCTACACCTTC - TRBJ1-2 - TRBV2
CASSLGQIAYGNTF TGTGCCAGCAGCTTGGGGCAGATTGCCTATGGCAACACCTTC - TRBJ1-2 - TRBV5-6
CASSLAGETGELFF TGTGCCAGCAGTTTAGCGGGGGAGACCGGGGAGCTGTTTTTT - TRBJ2-2 - TRBV12-3/TRBV12-4
CASSSRDTTYEQYF TGTGCCAGCAGCTCTAGGGACACCACCTACGAGCAGTACTTC - TRBJ2-7 - TRBV7-2
CASSSGTVNGYTF TGTGCCAGCAGTTCCGGGACAGTAAATGGCTACACCTTC TRBD1 TRBJ1-2 - TRBV12-3/TRBV12-4
CASRGQGHYEQYF TGTGCCAGCAGGGGACAGGGGCACTACGAGCAGTACTTC TRBD1 TRBJ2-7 - TRBV7-8
CAISESKGLFTDTQYF TGTGCCATCAGTGAGTCGAAGGGGTTATTCACAGATACGCAGTATTTT - TRBJ2-3 - TRBV10-3
CASSPLYDNSPLHF TGTGCCAGCAGTCCCCTGTACGATAATTCACCCCTCCACTTT - TRBJ1-6 - TRBV6-8
CALDPGSGTEAFF TGTGCCTTGGATCCGGGGTCGGGTACTGAAGCTTTCTTT - TRBJ1-1 few TRBV30
CASTSGTGGGSPLHF TGTGCCAGCACTTCCGGGACAGGGGGAGGCTCACCCCTCCACTTT TRBD1 TRBJ1-6 few TRBV27
CASRSERDYGYTF TGTGCCAGCAGGTCGGAGAGGGACTATGGCTACACCTTC - TRBJ1-2 - TRBV7-2
CASSSDSLNTGELFF TGTGCCAGCAGTTCGGACAGCCTGAACACCGGGGAGCTGTTTTTT - TRBJ2-2 - TRBV12-3/TRBV12-4
CASSLSGDTYEQYF TGTGCCAGCAGTTTATCCGGGGATACCTACGAGCAGTACTTC - TRBJ2-7 - TRBV12-3/TRBV12-4
CASSLGTGEKLFF TGTGCCAGCAGTCTTGGGACGGGCGAAAAACTGTTTTTT - TRBJ1-4 - TRBV12-3/TRBV12-4
CASSRAGQGQPQHF TGTGCCAGCAGTCGGGCGGGACAGGGACAGCCCCAGCATTTT TRBD1 TRBJ1-5 few TRBV27
CASSYSVRGRYEQYF TGTGCCAGCAGTTACTCGGTCCGGGGGCGATACGAGCAGTACTTC - TRBJ2-7 few TRBV6-5
CASSLMTGDLREQYF TGTGCCAGCAGTTTAATGACAGGGGACCTCAGAGAGCAGTACTTC TRBD1 TRBJ2-7 few TRBV12-3/TRBV12-4
CASSQAQGNTEAFF TGCGCCAGCAGCCAAGCACAGGGGAACACTGAAGCTTTCTTT - TRBJ1-1 few TRBV4-3
CASSPGLAAYVTGELFF TGTGCCAGCAGCCCGGGACTAGCGGCTTATGTCACCGGGGAGCTGTTTTTT TRBD2 TRBJ2-2 - TRBV7-8
CASSLTGGNQPQHF TGTGCCAGCAGCTTAACAGGGGGCAATCAGCCCCAGCATTTT TRBD1 TRBJ1-5 - TRBV6-2/TRBV6-3
CASSQDTVTENTGELFF TGCGCCAGCAGCCAAGATACGGTGACAGAAAACACCGGGGAGCTGTTTTTT - TRBJ2-2 few TRBV4-3
CASSLTESDYYGYTF TGTGCCAGTAGTCTGACAGAAAGTGACTACTATGGCTACACCTTC - TRBJ1-2 - TRBV19
CASSYSSDLGLQEAFF TGTGCCAGCAGTTACTCGTCCGACCTGGGTCTTCAAGAAGCTTTCTTT - TRBJ1-1 few TRBV6-2/TRBV6-3
CAISEPQGEQAAYGYTF TGTGCCATCAGTGAGCCTCAAGGGGAGCAGGCCGCATATGGCTACACCTTC - TRBJ1-2 - TRBV10-3
CASSLATIDVNYGYTF TGTGCCAGCAGTTTGGCGACCATCGACGTGAACTATGGCTACACCTTC - TRBJ1-2 few TRBV28